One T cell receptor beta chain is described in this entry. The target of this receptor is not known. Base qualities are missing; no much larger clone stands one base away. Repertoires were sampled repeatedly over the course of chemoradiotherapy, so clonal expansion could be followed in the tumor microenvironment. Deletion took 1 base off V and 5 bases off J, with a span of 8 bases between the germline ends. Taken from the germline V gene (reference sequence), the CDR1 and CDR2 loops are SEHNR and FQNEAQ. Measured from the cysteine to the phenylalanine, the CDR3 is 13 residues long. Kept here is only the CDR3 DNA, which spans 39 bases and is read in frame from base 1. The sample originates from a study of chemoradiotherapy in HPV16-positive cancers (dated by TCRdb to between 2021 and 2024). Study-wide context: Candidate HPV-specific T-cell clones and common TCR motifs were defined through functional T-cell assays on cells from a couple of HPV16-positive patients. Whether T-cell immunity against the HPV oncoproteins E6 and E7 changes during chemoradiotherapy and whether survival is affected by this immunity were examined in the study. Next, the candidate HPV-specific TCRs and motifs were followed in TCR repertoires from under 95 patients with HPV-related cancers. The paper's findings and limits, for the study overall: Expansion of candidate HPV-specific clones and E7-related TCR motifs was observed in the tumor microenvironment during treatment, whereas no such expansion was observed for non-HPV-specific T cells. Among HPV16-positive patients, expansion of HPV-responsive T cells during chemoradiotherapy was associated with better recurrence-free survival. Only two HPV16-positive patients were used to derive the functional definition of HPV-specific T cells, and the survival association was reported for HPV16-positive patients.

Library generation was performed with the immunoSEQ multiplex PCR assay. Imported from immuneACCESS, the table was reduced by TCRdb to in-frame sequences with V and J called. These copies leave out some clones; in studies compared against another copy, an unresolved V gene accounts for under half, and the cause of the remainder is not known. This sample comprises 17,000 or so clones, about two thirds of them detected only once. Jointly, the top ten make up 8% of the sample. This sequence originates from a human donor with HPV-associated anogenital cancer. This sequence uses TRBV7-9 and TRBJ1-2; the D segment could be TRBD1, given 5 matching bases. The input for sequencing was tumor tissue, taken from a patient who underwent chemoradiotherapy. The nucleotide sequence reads TGTGCCAGCAGCTTAGGAGAGGGGTATGGCTACACCTTC. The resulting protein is CASSLGEGYGYTF.